The 26 T cell receptor beta chains below were found in one sample sequenced in a study of STAT5B mutations in CD4+ large granular lymphocyte leukemia. TCRdb's table, derived via immunoSEQ multiplex PCR, lists solely in-frame clones and lacks some. The top ten hold 0.35% of the sample, which has around 50,000 clones, about 86% seen once. The sample was CD4+ T cells from blood buffy coats. The receptors were gathered from a human donor in good health.

The chain carries TRBV6-1 and TRBJ2-5; TRBD1 is a possible D gene (6 bases). The CDR3 contains 15 residues. V shed 4 bases and J shed 5 bases, with 17 bases lying between them. Germline V gene sequence: CDR1 MNHNS, CDR2 SASEGT. This CDR3 is CASSVEAGAGETQYF. DNA for the CDR3: TGTGCCAGCAGTGTTGAGGCAGGGGCCGGCGAGACCCAGTACTTC.

This clone was seen a single time. This chain joins TRBV6-1 and TRBJ1-2, with D unclear. The ends were cut back, 2 bases at V and 4 bases at J, with 8 bases in the middle. CDR3 length equals 13 residues. Germline CDR1 and CDR2: MNHNS and SASEGT. This CDR3 is CASSELGSYGYTF. The CDR3 DNA is TGTGCCAGCAGTGAATTGGGGTCCTATGGCTACACCTTC.

This clone appeared a single time. This chain joins TRBV5-1 and TRBJ1-2; D not resolved. The CDR3 has 12 residues. With 0 bases removed from V and 4 bases from J, the gap between germline ends came to 4 bases. Germline V lookup: CDR1 SGHRS, CDR2 YFSETQ. The CDR3 DNA follows: TGCGCCAGCAGCTTGGAGGGCTATGGCTACACCTTC. Its translation is CASSLEGYGYTF.

This chain connects TRBV7-9 to TRBJ2-5; TRBD1 aligns across 9 bases. The CDR3 loop spans 15 amino acids. The V gene end was trimmed by 1 base and the J gene end by 5 bases; junction bases not matched to a gene: 5. The V gene's germline CDR1 is SEHNR and CDR2 FQNEAQ (reference sequence). In nucleotides, the CDR3 is TGTGCCAGCAGCTTAGAGGGACAGGGAGGGGAGACCCAGTACTTC. It yields the protein CASSLEGQGGETQYF.

This clone was recorded once. This chain uses TRBV9 with TRBJ2-7, with D perhaps assigned TRBD1 or TRBD2 (7 bases each). Germline values: CDR1 SGDLS, CDR2 YYNGEE. This CDR3 region has 14 residues. V dropped 3 bases and J dropped 1 base, with 11 bases sitting between them. CDR3 region: CASSAQGGSYEQYF. The CDR3, as DNA: TGTGCCAGCAGCGCCCAGGGGGGGTCCTACGAGCAGTACTTC.

The J gene is TRBJ2-3, the V gene TRBV6-6; 10 bases agree with TRBD2. This CDR3 spans 16 amino acids. Germline CDR1 MNHNY, CDR2 SVGAGI (reference sequence). V lost 7 bases, J lost 7 bases, and 14 bases stayed unmatched. The CDR3 spells CASTHLSGGKGNTQYF. As DNA, the CDR3 is TGTGCCAGCACCCACCTTAGCGGGGGGAAGGGAAATACGCAGTATTTT.

The rearrangement joins TRBV28 to TRBJ2-5, with 12 bases aligning to TRBD2. Per the germline V gene, CDR1 is MDHEN and CDR2 is SYDVKM. This CDR3 is built from 16 residues. With 6 bases clipped from V and 5 bases from J, the junction kept 10 bases outside the gene matches. The CDR3 loop is CASRAGLAGGPETQYF. The CDR3 region has the DNA TGTGCCAGCAGGGCGGGGCTAGCGGGGGGGCCGGAGACCCAGTACTTC. Drawing the rest from reference TRBV28 and TRBJ2-5, the complete variable domain is DVKVTQSSRYLVKRTGEKVFLECVQDMDHENMFWYRQDPGLGLRLIYFSYDVKMKEKGDIPEGYSVSREKKERFSLILESASTNQTSMYLCASRAGLAGGPETQYFGPGTRLLVL.

The J gene is TRBJ2-7, the V gene TRBV2; 10 nucleotides align to TRBD2. Per germline, CDR1 SNHLY and CDR2 FYNNEI. CDR3 length equals 15 residues. With 5 bases clipped from V and 6 bases from J, the junction kept 10 bases outside the gene matches. The CDR3 DNA reads TGTGCCAGCAGTATACCCGGGACTAGCGTCGCCGAGCAGTACTTC. It translates to CASSIPGTSVAEQYF.

The chain carries TRBV5-6 and TRBJ1-5; D ambiguous. The germline V and J ends were trimmed by 0 bases and 3 bases, with 7 bases remaining between them. This CDR3 region has 14 residues. CDR1 and CDR2 from the germline V gene are SGHDT and YYEEEE. CDR3 bases: TGTGCCAGCAGCTTGGGTCAGCCCAATCAGCCCCAGCATTTT. It translates to CASSLGQPNQPQHF.

This chain connects TRBV5-6 to TRBJ1-4, with 7 bases that match TRBD1. V gave up 1 base and J gave up 4 bases; unmatched junction bases: 7. Germline values: CDR1 SGHDT, CDR2 YYEEEE. This CDR3 region has 16 residues. This CDR3 reads CASSLWQGVLNEKLFF. CDR3 nucleotide sequence: TGTGCCAGCAGCTTGTGGCAGGGGGTACTTAATGAAAAACTGTTTTTT.

The rearrangement links TRBV7-3 to TRBJ2-3; 7 positions match TRBD1. Germline trimming cut 8 bases from V and 4 bases from J; bases unmatched to any gene: 12. The CDR3 totals 15 residues. Germline CDR1 reads SGHTA; CDR2 reads FQGTGA. The CDR3 protein is CASGSSGQGADTQYF. Written as DNA, the CDR3 is TGTGCCAGCGGCTCGAGCGGCCAGGGGGCAGATACGCAGTATTTT. The full variable domain, completed using reference TRBV7-3 and TRBJ2-3, is GAGVSQTPSNKVTEKGKYVELRCDPISGHTALYWYRQSLGQGPEFLIYFQGTGAADDSGLPNDRFFAVRPEGSVSTLKIQRTERGDSAVYLCASGSSGQGADTQYFGPGTRLTVL.

This clone was recorded once. The rearrangement uses TRBV5-6 and TRBJ2-5, with a possible D match to TRBD1 (5 bases). The CDR3 loop spans 14 amino acids. Looked up from germline, CDR1 is SGHDT and CDR2 is YYEEEE. The V gene lost 0 bases and the J gene lost 5 bases, with 11 bases spanning the gap. The CDR3 nucleotides are TGTGCCAGCAGCTTGGTAGGGGCAGGGGAGACCCAGTACTTC. Amino acid sequence: CASSLVGAGETQYF.

This clone has only one observation. The V gene is TRBV10-3, the J gene TRBJ2-1; 14 positions agree with TRBD2. This CDR3 contains 19 residues. Trimming took 10 bases from V and 7 from J; bases not matched to a gene: 21. Looked up from germline, CDR1 is ENHRY and CDR2 is SYGVKD. Here the CDR3 reads CATKSGTSGSIGVLNEQFF. CDR3 nucleotide sequence: TGTGCCACTAAATCCGGGACTAGCGGGAGTATTGGGGTCCTGAATGAGCAGTTCTTC.

As to this clone: A junction end diverges from the germline sequence, so it may reflect a read error. This chain joins TRBV9 and TRBJ1-1; 7 nucleotides match TRBD1. Looked up from germline, CDR1 is SGDLS and CDR2 is YYNGEE. CDR3 size: 13 residues. CDR3 nucleotide sequence: TGTGCCAGCAGGAAGACAGGGAACGCTGAAGCTTTCTTT. Translated, it gives CASRKTGNAEAFF.

The rearrangement joins TRBV7-8 to TRBJ2-1; TRBD2 might be the D (7 bases). Germline values: CDR1 SGHVS, CDR2 FQNEAQ. The length of the CDR3 is 15 residues. The ends were cut back, 5 bases at V and 4 bases at J, with 15 bases in the middle. The DNA of the CDR3 is TGTGCCAGCAGCGCACGCGGGGGCTCGTACAATGAGCAGTTCTTC. Translating gives CASSARGGSYNEQFF.

A single count supports this clone. V and J are TRBV9 and TRBJ2-5, with 14 positions matching TRBD2. With V trimmed by 4 bases and J by 5 bases, 7 bases remained unmatched. CDR1 is SGDLS and CDR2 is YYNGEE in the germline V gene. This CDR3 is 16 amino acids long. The CDR3 coding sequence is TGTGCCAGCAGCCAGGGACTAGCGGGGGCTCAGGAGACCCAGTACTTC. This sequence encodes CASSQGLAGAQETQYF.

This clone has a single count. This sequence joins TRBV2 and TRBJ2-3; 12 positions match TRBD2. The trim removed 0 bases at V and 0 bases at J, leaving 7 bases unmatched. This CDR3 has 19 residues. Germline CDR1 reads SNHLY; CDR2 reads FYNNEI. CDR3 protein: CASSEAWLAGGSSTDTQYF. Here the CDR3 DNA reads TGTGCCAGCAGTGAAGCCTGGCTAGCGGGGGGGTCTAGCACAGATACGCAGTATTTT. Full variable domain (remainder filled in from reference TRBV2 and TRBJ2-3): EPEVTQTPSHQVTQMGQEVILRCVPISNHLYFYWYRQILGQKVEFLVSFYNNEISEKSEIFDDQFSVERPDGSNFTLKIRSTKLEDSAMYFCASSEAWLAGGSSTDTQYFGPGTRLTVL.

The CDR3 bases are TGTGCCAGCAGGAGACAGGGTGGCACCGGGGAGCTGTTTTTT. It translates to CASRRQGGTGELFF. This sequence joins TRBV6-5 and TRBJ2-2; 7 bases map to TRBD1. This CDR3 spans 14 amino acids. J was trimmed by 4 bases and V by 6 bases; bases with no gene match: 5. Germline lookup yields CDR1 MNHEY and CDR2 SVGAGI.

This rearrangement joins TRBV28 to TRBJ2-7; 13 positions match TRBD2. V trimming: 6 bases; J trimming: 7 bases; junction bases outside the gene matches: 12. Looked up from germline, CDR1 is MDHEN and CDR2 is SYDVKM. This CDR3 region has 16 residues. Here the CDR3 DNA reads TGTGCCAGCAGCACCGCCCCGGGACTAGCGGGGTGGGAGCAGTACTTC. This codes for CASSTAPGLAGWEQYF.

The chain links TRBV19 to TRBJ2-1; no clear D gene. In germline, CDR1 is LNHDA, CDR2 SQIVND (reference sequence). CDR3 length: 13 residues. The V end was cut by 0 bases, the J end by 9 bases, with 9 bases between. CDR3 DNA: TGTGCCAGTAGTATAGATAGGAGTGTTGAGCAGTTCTTC. It is translated as CASSIDRSVEQFF.

The chain combines TRBV6-5 with TRBJ1-3, with a weak D call TRBD1 (5 bases). Germline CDR1 and CDR2: MNHEY and SVGAGI. V lost 6 bases and J lost 0, with 12 bases in between. The CDR3 loop spans 15 amino acids. The CDR3 is CASSDSPRSGNTIYF. In DNA form, the CDR3 reads TGTGCCAGCAGCGACAGTCCCCGCTCTGGAAACACCATATATTTT.

The chain combines TRBV10-3 with TRBJ1-2, with D possibly being TRBD1 (5 bases). The CDR3 runs 13 residues. The germline gives CDR1 ENHRY, CDR2 SYGVKD. The V gene lost 11 bases and the J gene lost 6 bases, with 19 bases spanning the gap. This chain's CDR3 is CASEGVYHDGYTF. CDR3 sequence (DNA): TGTGCCTCGGAAGGGGTTTACCATGATGGCTACACCTTC.

The chain employs TRBV6-4 and TRBJ2-3; 11 bases are shared with TRBD2. The CDR3 has 15 residues. The junction had 0 bases not matched to a gene; V was cut back by 0 bases and J by 4 bases. Germline-derived CDR1 and CDR2 are MRHNA and SNTAGT. CDR3 coding DNA: TGTGCCAGCAGTGACTCTAGCGGGGGGGCAGATACGCAGTATTTT. Translation gives CASSDSSGGADTQYF.

The chain recombines TRBV12-5 with TRBJ1-6; D is uncertain. Per germline, CDR1 LGHNT and CDR2 FRNRAP. CDR3 length equals 13 residues. V was trimmed by 2 bases and J by 8 bases, leaving 7 bases between them. The CDR3 DNA reads as TGTGCTAGTGGTTTGCAAAATTATTCACCCCTCCACTTT. Translating gives CASGLQNYSPLHF.

The V gene is TRBV4-2, the J gene TRBJ2-5, with TRBD2 identical over 13 bases. CDR1 LGHNA and CDR2 YNFKEQ come from the germline V gene. This CDR3 contains 17 residues. J lost 4 bases, V lost 2 bases, and 7 bases had no gene match. The CDR3 here is CASSQQLAGGAGETQYF. DNA for the CDR3: TGTGCCAGCAGCCAACAACTAGCGGGGGGGGCCGGAGAGACCCAGTACTTC.

The CDR3 sequence is CASSRNRGAGLVNNSPLHF. For the CDR3, the DNA is TGTGCCAGTAGCCGAAACAGGGGAGCTGGGTTAGTGAATAATTCACCCCTCCACTTT. This rearrangement joins TRBV19 to TRBJ1-6; 7 bases match TRBD1. The CDR3 extends over 19 amino acids. Germline V gene lookup returns CDR1 LNHDA and CDR2 SQIVND (reference sequence). Trimming removed 6 bases from V and 5 bases from J; junction bases left unmatched: 19.